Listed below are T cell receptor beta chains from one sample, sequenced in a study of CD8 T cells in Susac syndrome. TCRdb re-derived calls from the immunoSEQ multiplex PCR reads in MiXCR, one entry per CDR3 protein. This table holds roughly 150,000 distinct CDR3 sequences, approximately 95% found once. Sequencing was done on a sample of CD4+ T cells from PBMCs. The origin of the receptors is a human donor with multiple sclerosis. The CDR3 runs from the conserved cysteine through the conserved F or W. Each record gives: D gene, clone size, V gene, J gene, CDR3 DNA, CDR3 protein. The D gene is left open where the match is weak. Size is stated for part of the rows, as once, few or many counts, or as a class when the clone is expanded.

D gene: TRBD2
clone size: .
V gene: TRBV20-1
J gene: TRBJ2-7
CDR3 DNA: TGCAGTGCTACCACCACTAGCGGGAGTGGTTATGAGCAGTACTTC
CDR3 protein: CSATTTSGSGYEQYF

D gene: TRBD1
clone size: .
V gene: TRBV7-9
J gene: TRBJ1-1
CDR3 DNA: TGTGCCAGCAGCCGCCCCCAGGGACAGGGGGACACTGAAGCTTTCTTT
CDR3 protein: CASSRPQGQGDTEAFF

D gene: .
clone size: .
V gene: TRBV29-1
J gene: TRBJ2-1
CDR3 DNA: TGCAGCGTTGCTAAGGGGACCCACAATGAGCAGTTCTTC
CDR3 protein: CSVAKGTHNEQFF

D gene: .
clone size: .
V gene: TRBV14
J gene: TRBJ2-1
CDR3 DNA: TGTGCCAGCAGCCAAGAGAGGTTCAGAGACAGGGGGTTTGAGCGGGAGTCCAATGAGCAGTTCTTC
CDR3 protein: CASSQERFRDRGFERESNEQFF

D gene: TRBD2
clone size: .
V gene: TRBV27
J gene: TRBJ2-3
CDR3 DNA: TGTGCCAGCAGTTTGATGGCGGGAGAATCAACAGATACGCAGTATTTT
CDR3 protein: CASSLMAGESTDTQYF

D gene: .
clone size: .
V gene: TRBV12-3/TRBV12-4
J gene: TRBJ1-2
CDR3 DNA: TGTGCCAGCAGTTTAAATGGAGGAGGCTACACCTTC
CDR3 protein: CASSLNGGGYTF

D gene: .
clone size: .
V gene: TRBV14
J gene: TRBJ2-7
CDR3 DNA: TGTGCCAGCAGCCATCGGGCGGGAACCTCCTACGAGCAGTACTTC
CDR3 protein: CASSHRAGTSYEQYF

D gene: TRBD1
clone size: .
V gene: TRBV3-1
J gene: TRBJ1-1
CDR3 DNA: TGTGCCAGCAGCCCAGTCCCGGGACAGGGAATGAACACTGAAGCTTTCTTT
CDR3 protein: CASSPVPGQGMNTEAFF

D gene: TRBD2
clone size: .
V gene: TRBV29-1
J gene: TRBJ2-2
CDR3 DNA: TGCAGCGTTGAGGGGCCTAGCGGGACGAACGGGGAGCTGTTTTTT
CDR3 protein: CSVEGPSGTNGELFF

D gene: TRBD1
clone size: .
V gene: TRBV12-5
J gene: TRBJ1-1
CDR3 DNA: TGTGCTAGTGGTGAACAGGGGCGTCCCACTGAAGCTTTCTTT
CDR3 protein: CASGEQGRPTEAFF

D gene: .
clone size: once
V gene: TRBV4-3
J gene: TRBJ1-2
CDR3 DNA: TGCGCCAGCAGCCAAGATTTGACCAGTGGTAACTATGGCTACACCTTC
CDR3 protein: CASSQDLTSGNYGYTF

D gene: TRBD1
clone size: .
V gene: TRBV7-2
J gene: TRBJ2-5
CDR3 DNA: TGTGCCAGCAGCTCGGGACAGGGGAAAGAGACCCAGTACTTC
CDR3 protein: CASSSGQGKETQYF

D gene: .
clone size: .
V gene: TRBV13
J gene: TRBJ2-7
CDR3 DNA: TGTGCCAGCAGCCCCCAGTCGGACGAGCAGTACTTC
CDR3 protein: CASSPQSDEQYF

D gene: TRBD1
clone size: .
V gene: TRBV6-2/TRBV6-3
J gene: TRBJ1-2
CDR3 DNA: TGTGCCAGCGACACACCGGGACAGGGGGCTAAGGATGGCGGCTACACCTTC
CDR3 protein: CASDTPGQGAKDGGYTF

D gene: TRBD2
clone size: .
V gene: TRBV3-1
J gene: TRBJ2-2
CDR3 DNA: TGTGCCAGCAGCCGGGGGGGTAACACCGGGGAGCTGTTTTTT
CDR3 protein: CASSRGGNTGELFF

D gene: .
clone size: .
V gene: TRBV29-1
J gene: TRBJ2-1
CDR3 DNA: TGCAGCGTGCACACCTACAATGAGCAGTTCTTC
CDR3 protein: CSVHTYNEQFF

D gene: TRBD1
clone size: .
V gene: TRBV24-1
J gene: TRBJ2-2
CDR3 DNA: TGTGCCACCAGTGCCGTTCTTGGGACAGCGAACACCGGGGAGCTGTTTTTT
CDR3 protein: CATSAVLGTANTGELFF

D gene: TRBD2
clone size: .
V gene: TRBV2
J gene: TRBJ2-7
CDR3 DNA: TGTGCCAGCAGTGACCTTCTAGCGGGGATCTACGAGCAGTACTTC
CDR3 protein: CASSDLLAGIYEQYF

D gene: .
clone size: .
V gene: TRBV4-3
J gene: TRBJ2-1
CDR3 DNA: TGCGCCAGCAGCCAGGCCCTGGGGGGAAAAGGGCAGTTCTTC
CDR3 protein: CASSQALGGKGQFF

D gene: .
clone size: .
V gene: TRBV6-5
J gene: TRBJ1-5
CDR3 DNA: TGTGCCAGCAGTTACTCAAACCCCTATAGCAATCAGCCCCAGCATTTT
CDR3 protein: CASSYSNPYSNQPQHF

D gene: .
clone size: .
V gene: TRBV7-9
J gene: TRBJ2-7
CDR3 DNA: TGTGCCAGCACCACGGGGACGGGCGAGCAGTACTTC
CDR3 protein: CASTTGTGEQYF

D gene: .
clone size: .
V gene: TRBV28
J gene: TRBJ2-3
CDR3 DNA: TGTGCCAGCACGGATACAGGGCGCACAGATACGCAGTATTTT
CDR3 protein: CASTDTGRTDTQYF

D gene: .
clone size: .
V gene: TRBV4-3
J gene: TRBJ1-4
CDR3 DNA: TGCGCCAGCAGCCAAAATCCGACAGGATACTCAGGGCGCGAAAAACTGTTTTTT
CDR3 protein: CASSQNPTGYSGREKLFF

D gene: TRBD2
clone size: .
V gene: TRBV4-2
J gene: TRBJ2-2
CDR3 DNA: TGTGCCAGCAGCCAAGGGGCTAGCGGGACCACCGGGGAGCTGTTTTTT
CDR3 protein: CASSQGASGTTGELFF

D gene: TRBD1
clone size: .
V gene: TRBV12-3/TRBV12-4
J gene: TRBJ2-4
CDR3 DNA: TGTGCCAGCAGTCCACCCGGGACAGGCCTAGCCAAAAACATTCAGTACTTC
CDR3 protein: CASSPPGTGLAKNIQYF

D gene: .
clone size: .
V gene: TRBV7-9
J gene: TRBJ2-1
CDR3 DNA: TGTGCCGGGATCCGGTTCAATGAGCAGTTCTTC
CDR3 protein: CAGIRFNEQFF

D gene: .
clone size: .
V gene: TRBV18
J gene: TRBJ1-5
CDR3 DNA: TGTGCCAGCCGTCCTGGTGGGCGCAATCAGCCCCAGCATTTT
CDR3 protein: CASRPGGRNQPQHF